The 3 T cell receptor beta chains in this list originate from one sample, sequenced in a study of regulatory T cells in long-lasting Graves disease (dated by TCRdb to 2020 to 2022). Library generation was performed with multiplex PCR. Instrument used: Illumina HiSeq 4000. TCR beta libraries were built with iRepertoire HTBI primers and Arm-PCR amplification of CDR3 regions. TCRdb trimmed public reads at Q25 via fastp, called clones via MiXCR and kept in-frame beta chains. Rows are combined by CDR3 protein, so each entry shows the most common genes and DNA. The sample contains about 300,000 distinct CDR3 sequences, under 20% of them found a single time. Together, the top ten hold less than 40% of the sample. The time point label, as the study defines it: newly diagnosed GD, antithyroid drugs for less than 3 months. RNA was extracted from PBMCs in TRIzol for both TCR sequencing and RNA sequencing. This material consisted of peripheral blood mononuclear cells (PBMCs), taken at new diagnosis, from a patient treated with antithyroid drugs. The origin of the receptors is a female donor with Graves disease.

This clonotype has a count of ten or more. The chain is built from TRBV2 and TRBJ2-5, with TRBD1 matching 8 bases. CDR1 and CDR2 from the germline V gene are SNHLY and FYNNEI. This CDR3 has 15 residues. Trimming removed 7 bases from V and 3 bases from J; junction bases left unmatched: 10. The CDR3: CASKRWTGKEETQYF. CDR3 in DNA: TGTGCCAGCAAAAGATGGACAGGGAAGGAAGAGACCCAGTACTTC. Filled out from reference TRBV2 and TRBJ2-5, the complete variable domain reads EPEVTQTPSHQVTQMGQEVILRCVPISNHLYFYWYRQILGQKVEFLVSFYNNEISEKSEIFDDQFSVERPDGSNFTLKIRSTKLEDSAMYFCASKRWTGKEETQYFGPGTRLLVL.

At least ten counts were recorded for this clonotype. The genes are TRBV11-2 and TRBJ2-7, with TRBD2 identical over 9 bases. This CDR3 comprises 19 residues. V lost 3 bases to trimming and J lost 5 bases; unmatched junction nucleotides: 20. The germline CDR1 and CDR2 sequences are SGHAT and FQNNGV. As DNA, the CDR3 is TGTGCCAGCAGCTTGTTTTCCCACCACCTTAGCGGGAGCTTCGACGAGCAGTACTTC. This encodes CASSLFSHHLSGSFDEQYF.

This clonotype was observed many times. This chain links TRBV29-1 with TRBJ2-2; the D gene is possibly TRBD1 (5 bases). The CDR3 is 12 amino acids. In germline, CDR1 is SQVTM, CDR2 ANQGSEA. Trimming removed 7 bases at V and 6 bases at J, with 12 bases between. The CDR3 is CSASQGPGELFF. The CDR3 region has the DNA TGCAGCGCTTCCCAGGGCCCCGGGGAGCTGTTTTTT.